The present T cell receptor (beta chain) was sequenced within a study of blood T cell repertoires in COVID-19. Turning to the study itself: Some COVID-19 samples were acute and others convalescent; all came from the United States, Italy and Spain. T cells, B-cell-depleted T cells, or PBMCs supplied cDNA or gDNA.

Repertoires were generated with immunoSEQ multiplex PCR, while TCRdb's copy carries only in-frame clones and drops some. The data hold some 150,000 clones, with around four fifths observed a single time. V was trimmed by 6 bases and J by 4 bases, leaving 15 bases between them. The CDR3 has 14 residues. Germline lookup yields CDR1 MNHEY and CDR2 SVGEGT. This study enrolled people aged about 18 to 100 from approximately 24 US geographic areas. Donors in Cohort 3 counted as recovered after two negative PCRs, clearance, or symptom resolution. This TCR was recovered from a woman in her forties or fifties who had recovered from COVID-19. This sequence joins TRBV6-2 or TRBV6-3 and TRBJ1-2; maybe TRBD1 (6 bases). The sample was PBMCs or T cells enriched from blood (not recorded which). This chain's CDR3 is CASSLQGHFYGYTF. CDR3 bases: TGTGCCAGCAGCCTACAGGGACACTTCTATGGCTACACCTTC.